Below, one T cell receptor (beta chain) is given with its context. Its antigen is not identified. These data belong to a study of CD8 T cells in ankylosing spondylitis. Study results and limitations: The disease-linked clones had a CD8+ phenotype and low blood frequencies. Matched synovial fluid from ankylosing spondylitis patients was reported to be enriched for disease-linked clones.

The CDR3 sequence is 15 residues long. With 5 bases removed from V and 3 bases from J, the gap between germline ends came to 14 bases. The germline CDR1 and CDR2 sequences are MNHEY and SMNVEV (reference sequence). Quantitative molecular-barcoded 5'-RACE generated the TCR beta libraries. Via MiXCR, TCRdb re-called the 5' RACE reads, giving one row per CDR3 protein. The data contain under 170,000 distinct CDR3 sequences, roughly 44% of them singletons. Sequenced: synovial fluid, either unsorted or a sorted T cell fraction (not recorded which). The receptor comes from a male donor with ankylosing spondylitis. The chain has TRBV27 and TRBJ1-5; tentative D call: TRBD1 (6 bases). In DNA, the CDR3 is TGTGCCAGCAGTCAGGACAGCTCGTACAATCAGCCCCAGCATTTT. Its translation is CASSQDSSYNQPQHF.